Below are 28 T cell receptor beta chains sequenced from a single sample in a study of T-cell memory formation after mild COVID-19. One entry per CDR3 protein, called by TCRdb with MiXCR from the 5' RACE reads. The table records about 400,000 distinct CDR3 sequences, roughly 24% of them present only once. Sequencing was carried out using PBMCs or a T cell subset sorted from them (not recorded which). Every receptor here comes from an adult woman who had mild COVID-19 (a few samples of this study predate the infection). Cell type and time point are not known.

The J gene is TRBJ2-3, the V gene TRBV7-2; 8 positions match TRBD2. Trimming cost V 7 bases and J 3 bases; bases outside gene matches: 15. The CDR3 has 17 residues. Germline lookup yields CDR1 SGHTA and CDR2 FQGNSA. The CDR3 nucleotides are TGTGCCAGCACCGTACGGGGGGGCCTCAGTTGGACAGATACGCAGTATTTT. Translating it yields CASTVRGGLSWTDTQYF.

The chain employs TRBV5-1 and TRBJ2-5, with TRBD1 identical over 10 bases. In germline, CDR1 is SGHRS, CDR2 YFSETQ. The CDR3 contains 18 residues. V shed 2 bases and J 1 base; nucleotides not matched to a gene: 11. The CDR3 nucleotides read TGCGCCAGCAGCTTAGGACTGACAGGGGGCCTTGCCCAAGAGACCCAGTACTTC. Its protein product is CASSLGLTGGLAQETQYF.

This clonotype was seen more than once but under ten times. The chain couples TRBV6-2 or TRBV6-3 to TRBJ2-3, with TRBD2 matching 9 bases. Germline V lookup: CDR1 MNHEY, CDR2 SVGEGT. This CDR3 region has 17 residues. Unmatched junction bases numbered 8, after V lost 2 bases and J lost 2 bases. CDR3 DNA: TGTGCCAGCAGTTACCCCATGATAGCGGGAGCCACAGATACGCAGTATTTT. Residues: CASSYPMIAGATDTQYF.

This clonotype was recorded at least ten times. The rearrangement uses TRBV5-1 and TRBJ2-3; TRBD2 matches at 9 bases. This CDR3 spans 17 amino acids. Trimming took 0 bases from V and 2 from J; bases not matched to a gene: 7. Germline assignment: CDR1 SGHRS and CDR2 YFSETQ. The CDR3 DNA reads TGCGCCAGCAGCTTGGTAGGCCTAGCGGGACCCACAGATACGCAGTATTTT. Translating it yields CASSLVGLAGPTDTQYF.

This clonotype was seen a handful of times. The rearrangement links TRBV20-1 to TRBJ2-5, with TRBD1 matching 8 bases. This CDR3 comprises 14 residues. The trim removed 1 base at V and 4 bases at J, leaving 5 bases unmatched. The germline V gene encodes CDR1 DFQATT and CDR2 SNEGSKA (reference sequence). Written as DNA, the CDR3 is TGCAGTGCTAGAGCCTCTGGACAGGGAGAGACCCAGTACTTC. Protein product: CSARASGQGETQYF.

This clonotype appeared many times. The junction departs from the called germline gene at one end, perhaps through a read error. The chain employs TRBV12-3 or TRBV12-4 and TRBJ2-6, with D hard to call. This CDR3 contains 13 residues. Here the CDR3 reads CASSLGGANVLTF. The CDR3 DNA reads TGTGCCAGCAGCTTAGGTGGGGCCAACGTCCTGACTTTC.

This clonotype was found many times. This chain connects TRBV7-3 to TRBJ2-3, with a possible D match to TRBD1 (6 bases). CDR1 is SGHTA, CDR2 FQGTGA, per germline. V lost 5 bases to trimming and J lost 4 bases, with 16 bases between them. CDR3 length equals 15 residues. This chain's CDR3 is CASSQTGTSADTQYF. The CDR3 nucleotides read TGTGCCAGCAGCCAGACCGGGACATCGGCAGATACGCAGTATTTT.

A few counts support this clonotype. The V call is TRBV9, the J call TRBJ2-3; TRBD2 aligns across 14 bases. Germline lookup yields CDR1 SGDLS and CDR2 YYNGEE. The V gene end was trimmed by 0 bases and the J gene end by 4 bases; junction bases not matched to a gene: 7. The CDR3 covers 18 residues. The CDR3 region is CASSVAWGLAGDADTQYF. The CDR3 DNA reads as TGTGCCAGCAGCGTAGCTTGGGGACTAGCGGGAGATGCAGATACGCAGTATTTT.

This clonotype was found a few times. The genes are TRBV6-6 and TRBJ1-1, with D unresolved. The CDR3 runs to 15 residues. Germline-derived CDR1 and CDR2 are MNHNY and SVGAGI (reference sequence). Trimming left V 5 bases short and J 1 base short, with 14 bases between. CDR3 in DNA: TGTGCCAGCAGTCACGGCATCCCACGGAACACTGAAGCTTTCTTT. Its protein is CASSHGIPRNTEAFF.

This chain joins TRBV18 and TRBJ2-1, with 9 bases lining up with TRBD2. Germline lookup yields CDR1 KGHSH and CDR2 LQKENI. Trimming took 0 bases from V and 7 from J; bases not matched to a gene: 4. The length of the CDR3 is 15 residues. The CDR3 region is CASSPPSGSENEQFF. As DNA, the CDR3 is TGTGCCAGCTCACCACCTAGCGGGAGTGAAAATGAGCAGTTCTTC.

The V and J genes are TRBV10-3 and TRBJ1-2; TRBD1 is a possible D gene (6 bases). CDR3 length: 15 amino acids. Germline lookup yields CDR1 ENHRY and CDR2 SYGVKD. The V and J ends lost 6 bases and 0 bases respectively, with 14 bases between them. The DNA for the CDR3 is TGTGCCATCAGCCGCCGGACAGCTACTAACTATGGCTACACCTTC. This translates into CAISRRTATNYGYTF.

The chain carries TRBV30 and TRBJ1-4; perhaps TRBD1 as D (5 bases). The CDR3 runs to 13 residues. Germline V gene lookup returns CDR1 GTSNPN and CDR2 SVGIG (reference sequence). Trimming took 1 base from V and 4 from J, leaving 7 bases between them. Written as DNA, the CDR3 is TGTGCCTGGAGTGCAGGGATTAATGAAAAACTGTTTTTT. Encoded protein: CAWSAGINEKLFF.

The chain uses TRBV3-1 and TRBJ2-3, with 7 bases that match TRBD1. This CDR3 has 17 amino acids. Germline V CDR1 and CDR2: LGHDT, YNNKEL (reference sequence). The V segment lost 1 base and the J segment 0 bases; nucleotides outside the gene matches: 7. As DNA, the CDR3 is TGTGCCAGCAGCCAAGTGTTTAGGGGGCCAAGCACAGATACGCAGTATTTT. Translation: CASSQVFRGPSTDTQYF.

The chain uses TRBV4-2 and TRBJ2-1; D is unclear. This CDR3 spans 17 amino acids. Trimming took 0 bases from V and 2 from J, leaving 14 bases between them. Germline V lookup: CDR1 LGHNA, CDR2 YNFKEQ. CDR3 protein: CASSQDLAGPTYNEQFF. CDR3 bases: TGTGCCAGCAGCCAAGATCTCGCCGGACCGACCTACAATGAGCAGTTCTTC.

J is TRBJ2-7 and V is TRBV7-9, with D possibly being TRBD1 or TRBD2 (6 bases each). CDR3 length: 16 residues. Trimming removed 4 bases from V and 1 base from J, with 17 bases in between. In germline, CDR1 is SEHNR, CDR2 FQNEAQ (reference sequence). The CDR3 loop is CASSSLGGSTSYEQYF. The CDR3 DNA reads TGTGCCAGCAGCTCCCTGGGGGGCTCCACTTCCTACGAGCAGTACTTC.

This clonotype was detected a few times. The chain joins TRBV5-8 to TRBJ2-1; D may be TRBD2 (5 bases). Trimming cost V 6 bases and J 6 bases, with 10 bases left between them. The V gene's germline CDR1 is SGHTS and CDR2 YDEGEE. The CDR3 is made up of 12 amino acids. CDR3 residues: CASNGLINEQFF. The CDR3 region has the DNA TGTGCCAGCAACGGACTCATCAATGAGCAGTTCTTC.

The DNA for the CDR3 is TGTGCCAGCAGCCGAGGGACTAGCGGAAAAATAGATACGCAGTATTTT. Translation: CASSRGTSGKIDTQYF. The chain recombines TRBV3-1 with TRBJ2-3, with 11 bases fitting TRBD2. The trim removed 4 bases at V and 5 bases at J, leaving 8 bases unmatched. Germline assignment: CDR1 LGHDT and CDR2 YNNKEL (reference sequence). This CDR3 has 16 amino acids.

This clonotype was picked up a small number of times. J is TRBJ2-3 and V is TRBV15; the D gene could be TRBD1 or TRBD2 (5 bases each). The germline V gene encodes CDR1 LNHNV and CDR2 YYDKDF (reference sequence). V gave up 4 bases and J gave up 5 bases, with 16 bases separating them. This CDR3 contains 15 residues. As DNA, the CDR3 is TGTGCCACCAGCAAAGAGGGACGGCCGAAAGATACGCAGTATTTT. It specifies CATSKEGRPKDTQYF.

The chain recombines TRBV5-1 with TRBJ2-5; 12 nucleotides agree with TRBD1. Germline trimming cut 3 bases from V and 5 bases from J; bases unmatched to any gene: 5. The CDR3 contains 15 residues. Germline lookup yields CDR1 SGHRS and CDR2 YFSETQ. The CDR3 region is CASSSGTGGAETQYF. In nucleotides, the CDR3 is TGCGCCAGCAGCTCAGGGACAGGGGGCGCGGAGACCCAGTACTTC.

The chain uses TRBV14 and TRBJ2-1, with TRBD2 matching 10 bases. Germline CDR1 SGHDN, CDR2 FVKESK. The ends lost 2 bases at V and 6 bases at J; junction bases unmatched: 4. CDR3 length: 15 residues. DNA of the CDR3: TGTGCCAGCAGCCAACCTAGCGGGAGCCTCAATGAGCAGTTCTTC. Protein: CASSQPSGSLNEQFF.

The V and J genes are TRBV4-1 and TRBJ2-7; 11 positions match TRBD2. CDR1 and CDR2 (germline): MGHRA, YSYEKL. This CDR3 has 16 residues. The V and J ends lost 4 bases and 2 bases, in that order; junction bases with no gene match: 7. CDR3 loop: CASSLGTSGTPYEQYF. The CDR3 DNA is TGCGCCAGCAGCCTGGGGACTAGCGGTACTCCCTACGAGCAGTACTTC.

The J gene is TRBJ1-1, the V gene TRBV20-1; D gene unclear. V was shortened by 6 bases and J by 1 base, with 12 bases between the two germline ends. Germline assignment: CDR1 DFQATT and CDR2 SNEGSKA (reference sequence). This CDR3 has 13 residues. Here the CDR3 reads CSASEDRNTEAFF. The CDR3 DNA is TGCAGTGCATCGGAGGACCGGAACACTGAAGCTTTCTTT.

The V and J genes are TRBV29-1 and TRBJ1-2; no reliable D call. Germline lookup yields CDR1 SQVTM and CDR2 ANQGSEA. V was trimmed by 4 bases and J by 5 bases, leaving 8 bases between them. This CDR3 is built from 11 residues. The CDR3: CSVAWGYGYTF. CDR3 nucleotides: TGCAGCGTTGCGTGGGGATATGGCTACACCTTC. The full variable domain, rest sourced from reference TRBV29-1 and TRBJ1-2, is SAVISQKPSRDICQRGTSLTIQCQVDSQVTMMFWYRQQPGQSLTLIATANQGSEATYESGFVIDKFPISRPNLTFSTLTVSNMSPEDSSIYLCSVAWGYGYTFGSGTRLTVV.

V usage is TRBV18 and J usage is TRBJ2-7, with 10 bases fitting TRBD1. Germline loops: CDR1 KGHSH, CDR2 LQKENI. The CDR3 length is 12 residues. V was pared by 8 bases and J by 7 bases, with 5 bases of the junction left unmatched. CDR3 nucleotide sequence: TGTGCCAGCCGGACAGGGGGAAGGGAGCAGTACTTC. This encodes CASRTGGREQYF.

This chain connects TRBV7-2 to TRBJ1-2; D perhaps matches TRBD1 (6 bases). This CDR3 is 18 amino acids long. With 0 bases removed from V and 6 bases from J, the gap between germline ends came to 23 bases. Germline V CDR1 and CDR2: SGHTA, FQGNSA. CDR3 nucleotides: TGTGCCAGCAGCTTAGCATACCCCCCCGGAGGGGGGAGGAATGGCTACACCTTC. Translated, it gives CASSLAYPPGGGRNGYTF.

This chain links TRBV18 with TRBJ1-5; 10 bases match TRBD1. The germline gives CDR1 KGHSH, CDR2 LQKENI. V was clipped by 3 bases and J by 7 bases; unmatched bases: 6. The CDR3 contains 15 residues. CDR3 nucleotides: TGTGCCAGCTCACCCCTCCAGGACAGGGGGCAGCCCCAGCATTTT. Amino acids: CASSPLQDRGQPQHF.

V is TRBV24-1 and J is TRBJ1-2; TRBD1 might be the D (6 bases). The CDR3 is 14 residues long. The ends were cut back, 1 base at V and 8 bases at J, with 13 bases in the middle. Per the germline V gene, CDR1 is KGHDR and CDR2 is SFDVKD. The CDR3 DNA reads TGTGCCACCAGTGATTTCCGAACAGGGCGCGGCTACACCTTC. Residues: CATSDFRTGRGYTF.

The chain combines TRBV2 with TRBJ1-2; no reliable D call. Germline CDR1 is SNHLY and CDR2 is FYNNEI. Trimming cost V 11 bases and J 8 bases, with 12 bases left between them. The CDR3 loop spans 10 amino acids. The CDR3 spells CAGRGGGYTF. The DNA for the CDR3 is TGTGCCGGAAGAGGTGGGGGCTACACCTTC. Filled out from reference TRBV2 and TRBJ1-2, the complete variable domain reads EPEVTQTPSHQVTQMGQEVILRCVPISNHLYFYWYRQILGQKVEFLVSFYNNEISEKSEIFDDQFSVERPDGSNFTLKIRSTKLEDSAMYFCAGRGGGYTFGSGTRLTVV.